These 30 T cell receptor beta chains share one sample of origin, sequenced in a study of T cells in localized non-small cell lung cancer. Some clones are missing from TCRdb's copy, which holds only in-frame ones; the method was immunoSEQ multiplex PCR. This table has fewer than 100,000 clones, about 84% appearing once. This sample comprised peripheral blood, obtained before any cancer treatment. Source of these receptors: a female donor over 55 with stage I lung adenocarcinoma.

The CDR3 DNA is TGCGCCAGCAGCTTGGTGCCGGGGAATCTCCCTGAAGCTTTCTTT. Amino acid sequence: CASSLVPGNLPEAFF. The chain employs TRBV5-1 and TRBJ1-1; D not resolved. From germline, CDR1 is SGHRS and CDR2 YFSETQ. There are 15 residues in the CDR3. Trimming cost V 0 bases and J 6 bases, with 15 bases left between them.

CDR3 DNA sequence: TGTGCCAGCTCACTGGACAGAAATGAAAAACTGTTTTTT. The encoded protein is CASSLDRNEKLFF. J is TRBJ1-4 and V is TRBV18; D might be TRBD1 (6 bases). The V end was cut by 4 bases, the J end by 5 bases, with 8 bases between. CDR3 size: 13 residues. CDR1 KGHSH and CDR2 LQKENI come from the germline V gene. The complete variable domain, with remaining parts taken from reference TRBV18 and TRBJ1-4, reads NAGVMQNPRHLVRRRGQEARLRCSPMKGHSHVYWYRQLPEEGLKFMVYLQKENIIDESGMPKERFSAEFPKEGPSILRIQQVVRGDSAAYFCASSLDRNEKLFFGSGTQLSVL.

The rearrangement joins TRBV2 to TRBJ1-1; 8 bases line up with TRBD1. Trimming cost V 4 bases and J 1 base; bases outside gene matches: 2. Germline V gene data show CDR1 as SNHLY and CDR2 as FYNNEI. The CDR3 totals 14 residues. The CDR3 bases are TGTGCCAGCAGTGGCGGACAGGGGAACACTGAAGCTTTCTTT. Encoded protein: CASSGGQGNTEAFF.

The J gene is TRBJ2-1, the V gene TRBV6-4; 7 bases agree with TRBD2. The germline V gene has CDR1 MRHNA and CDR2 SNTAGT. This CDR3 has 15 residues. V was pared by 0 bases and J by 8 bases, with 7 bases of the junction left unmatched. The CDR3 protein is CASSDSRENVDEQFF. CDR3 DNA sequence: TGTGCCAGCAGTGACTCGCGGGAGAACGTGGATGAGCAGTTCTTC.

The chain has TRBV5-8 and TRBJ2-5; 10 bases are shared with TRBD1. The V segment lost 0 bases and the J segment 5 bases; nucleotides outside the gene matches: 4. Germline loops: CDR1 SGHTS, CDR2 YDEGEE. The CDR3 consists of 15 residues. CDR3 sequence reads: CASSLGDRGRETQYF. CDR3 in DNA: TGTGCCAGCAGCTTGGGGGACAGGGGTAGGGAGACCCAGTACTTC.

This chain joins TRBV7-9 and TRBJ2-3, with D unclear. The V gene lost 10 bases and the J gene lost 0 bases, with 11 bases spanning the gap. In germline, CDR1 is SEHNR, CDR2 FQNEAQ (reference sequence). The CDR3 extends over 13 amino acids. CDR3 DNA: TGTGCCACCCAAGGCGATAGCACAGATACGCAGTATTTT. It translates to CATQGDSTDTQYF.

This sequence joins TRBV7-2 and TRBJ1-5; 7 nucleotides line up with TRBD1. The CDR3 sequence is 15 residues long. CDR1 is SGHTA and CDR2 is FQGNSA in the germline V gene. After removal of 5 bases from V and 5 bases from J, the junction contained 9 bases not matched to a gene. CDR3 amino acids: CASSTTPGGYQPQHF. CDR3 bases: TGTGCCAGCAGCACCACCCCAGGGGGGTATCAGCCCCAGCATTTT.

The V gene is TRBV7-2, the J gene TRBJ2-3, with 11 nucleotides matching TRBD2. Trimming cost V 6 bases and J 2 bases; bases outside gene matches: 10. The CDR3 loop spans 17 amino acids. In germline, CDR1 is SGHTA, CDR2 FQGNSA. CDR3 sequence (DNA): TGTGCCAGCAGGTCAAGTAGCGGGGGGGCCTCCACAGATACGCAGTATTTT. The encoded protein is CASRSSSGGASTDTQYF.

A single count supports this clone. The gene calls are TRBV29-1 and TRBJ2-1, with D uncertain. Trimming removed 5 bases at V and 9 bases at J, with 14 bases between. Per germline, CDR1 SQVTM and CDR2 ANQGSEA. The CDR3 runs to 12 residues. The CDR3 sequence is CSVSANTGEQFF. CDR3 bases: TGCAGCGTTTCCGCTAATACCGGTGAGCAGTTCTTC.

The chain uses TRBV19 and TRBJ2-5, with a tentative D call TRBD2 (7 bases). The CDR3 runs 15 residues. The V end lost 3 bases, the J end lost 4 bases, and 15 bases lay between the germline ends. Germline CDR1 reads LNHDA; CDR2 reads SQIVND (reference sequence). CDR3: CASSMRQGGGETQYF. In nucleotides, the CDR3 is TGTGCCAGTAGTATGAGGCAGGGAGGGGGAGAGACCCAGTACTTC.

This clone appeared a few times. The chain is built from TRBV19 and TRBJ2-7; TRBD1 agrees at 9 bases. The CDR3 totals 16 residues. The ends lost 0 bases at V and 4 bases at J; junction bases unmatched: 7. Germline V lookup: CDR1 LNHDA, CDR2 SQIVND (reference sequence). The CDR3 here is CASSIDSRTGVYEQYF. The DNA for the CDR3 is TGTGCCAGTAGTATAGATTCGAGGACAGGGGTTTACGAGCAGTACTTC.

The DNA of the CDR3 is TGTGCCAGCAGTTTATCCACAGGGGATGGCTACACCTTC. Translation: CASSLSTGDGYTF. The chain is built from TRBV27 and TRBJ1-2; 7 bases fit TRBD1. The CDR3 runs 13 residues. J lost 6 bases, V lost 0 bases, and 1 base had no gene match. CDR1 and CDR2 (germline): MNHEY, SMNVEV (reference sequence).

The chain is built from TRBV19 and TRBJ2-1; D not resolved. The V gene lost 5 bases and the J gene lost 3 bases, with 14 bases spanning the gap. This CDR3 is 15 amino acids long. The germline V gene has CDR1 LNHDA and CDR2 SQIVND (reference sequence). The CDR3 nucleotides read TGTGCCAGTAGTTACCCCAAGGTCGGCTACAATGAGCAGTTCTTC. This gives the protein CASSYPKVGYNEQFF.

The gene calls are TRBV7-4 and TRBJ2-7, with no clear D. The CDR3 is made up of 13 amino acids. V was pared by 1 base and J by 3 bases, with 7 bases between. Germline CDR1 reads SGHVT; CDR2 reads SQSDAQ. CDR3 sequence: CASSLGVNYEQYF. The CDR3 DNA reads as TGTGCCAGCAGCTTAGGTGTCAACTACGAGCAGTACTTC.

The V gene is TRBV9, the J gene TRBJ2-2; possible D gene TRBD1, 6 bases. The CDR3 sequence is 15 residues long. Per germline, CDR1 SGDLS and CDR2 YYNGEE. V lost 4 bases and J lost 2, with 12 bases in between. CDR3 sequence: CASSPGDTNTGELFF. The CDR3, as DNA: TGTGCCAGCAGCCCCGGGGACACCAACACCGGGGAGCTGTTTTTT.

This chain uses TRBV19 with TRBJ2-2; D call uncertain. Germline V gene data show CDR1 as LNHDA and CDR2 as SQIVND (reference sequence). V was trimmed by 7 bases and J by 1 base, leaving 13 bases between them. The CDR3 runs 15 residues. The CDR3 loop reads CASTTNAQNTGELFF. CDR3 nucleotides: TGTGCCAGTACCACCAACGCACAGAACACCGGGGAGCTGTTTTTT.

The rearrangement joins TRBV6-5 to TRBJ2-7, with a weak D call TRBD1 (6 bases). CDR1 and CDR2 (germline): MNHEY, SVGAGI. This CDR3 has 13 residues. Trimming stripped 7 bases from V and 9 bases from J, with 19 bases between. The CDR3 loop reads CASTTPGHLAQYF. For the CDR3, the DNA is TGTGCCAGCACCACCCCGGGACATCTAGCGCAGTACTTC.

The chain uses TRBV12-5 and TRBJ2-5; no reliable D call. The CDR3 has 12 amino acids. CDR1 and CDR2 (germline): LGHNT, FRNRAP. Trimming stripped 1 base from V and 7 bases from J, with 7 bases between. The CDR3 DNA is TGTGCTAGTGGTTTGGGATCTGCGACCCAGTACTTC. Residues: CASGLGSATQYF. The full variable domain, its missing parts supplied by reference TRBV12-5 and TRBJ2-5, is DARVTQTPRHKVTEMGQEVTMRCQPILGHNTVFWYRQTMMQGLELLAYFRNRAPLDDSGMPKDRFSAEMPDATLATLKIQPSEPRDSAVYFCASGLGSATQYFGPGTRLLVL.

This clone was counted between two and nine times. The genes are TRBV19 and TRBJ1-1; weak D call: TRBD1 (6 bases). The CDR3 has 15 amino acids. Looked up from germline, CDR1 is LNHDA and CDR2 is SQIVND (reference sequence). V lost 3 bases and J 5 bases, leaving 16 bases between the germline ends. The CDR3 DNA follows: TGTGCCAGTAGTATGGGACGGGGGGGCGTTACTGAAGCTTTCTTT. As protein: CASSMGRGGVTEAFF.

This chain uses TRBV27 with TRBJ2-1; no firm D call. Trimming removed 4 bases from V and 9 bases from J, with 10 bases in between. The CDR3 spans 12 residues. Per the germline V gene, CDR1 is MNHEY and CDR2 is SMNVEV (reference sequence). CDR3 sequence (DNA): TGTGCCAGCAGTTCCCATGTAGGTGAGCAGTTCTTC. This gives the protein CASSSHVGEQFF.

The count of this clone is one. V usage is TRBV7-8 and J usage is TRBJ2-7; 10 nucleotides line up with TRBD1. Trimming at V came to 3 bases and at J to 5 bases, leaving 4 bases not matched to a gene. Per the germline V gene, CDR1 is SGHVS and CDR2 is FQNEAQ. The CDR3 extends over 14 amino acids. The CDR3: CASSFDRGRDEQYF. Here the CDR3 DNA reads TGTGCCAGCAGCTTCGACAGGGGGCGGGACGAGCAGTACTTC. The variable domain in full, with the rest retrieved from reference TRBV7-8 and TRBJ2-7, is GAGVSQSPRYKVAKRGQDVALRCDPISGHVSLFWYQQALGQGPEFLTYFQNEAQLDKSGLPSDRFFAERPEGSVSTLKIQRTQQEDSAVYLCASSFDRGRDEQYFGPGTRLTVT.

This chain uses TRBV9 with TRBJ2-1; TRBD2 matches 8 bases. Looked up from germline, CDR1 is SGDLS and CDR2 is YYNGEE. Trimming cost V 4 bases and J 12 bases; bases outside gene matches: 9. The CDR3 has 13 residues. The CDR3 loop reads CASSLLAGKGQFF. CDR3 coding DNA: TGTGCCAGCAGCCTCCTAGCGGGCAAGGGGCAGTTCTTC.

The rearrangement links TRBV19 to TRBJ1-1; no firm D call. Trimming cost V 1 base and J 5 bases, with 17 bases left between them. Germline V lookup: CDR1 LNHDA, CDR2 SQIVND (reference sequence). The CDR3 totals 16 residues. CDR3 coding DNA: TGTGCCAGTAGTATAGGGGCTTCCCGGTGGTCGACTGAAGCTTTCTTT. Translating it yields CASSIGASRWSTEAFF.

The CDR3 nucleotides read TGTGCCAGCAGCTACCTGAACACTGAAGCTTTCTTT. It encodes CASSYLNTEAFF. The chain links TRBV7-9 to TRBJ1-1; D unclear. CDR3 length equals 12 residues. With 4 bases removed from V and 0 bases from J, the gap between germline ends came to 3 bases. The germline gives CDR1 SEHNR, CDR2 FQNEAQ (reference sequence).

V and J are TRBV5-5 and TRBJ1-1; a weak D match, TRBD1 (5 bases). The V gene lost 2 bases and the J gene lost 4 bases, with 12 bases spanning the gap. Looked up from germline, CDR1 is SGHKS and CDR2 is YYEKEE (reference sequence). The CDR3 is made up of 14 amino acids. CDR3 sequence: CASSFRDDSTEAFF. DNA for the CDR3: TGTGCCAGCAGCTTTAGGGACGATAGCACTGAAGCTTTCTTT.

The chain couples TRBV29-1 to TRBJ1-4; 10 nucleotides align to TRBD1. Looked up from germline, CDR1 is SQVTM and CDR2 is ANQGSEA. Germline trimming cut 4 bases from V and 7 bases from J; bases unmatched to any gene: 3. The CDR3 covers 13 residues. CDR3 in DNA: TGCAGCGTTGCGGGACAGGGGACTGAAAAACTGTTTTTT. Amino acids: CSVAGQGTEKLFF.

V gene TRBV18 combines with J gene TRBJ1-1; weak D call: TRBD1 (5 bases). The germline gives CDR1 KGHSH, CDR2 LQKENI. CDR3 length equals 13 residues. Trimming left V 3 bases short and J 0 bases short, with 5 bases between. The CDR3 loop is CASSPDMNTEAFF. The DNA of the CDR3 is TGTGCCAGCTCACCGGACATGAACACTGAAGCTTTCTTT. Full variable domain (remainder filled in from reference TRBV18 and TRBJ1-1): NAGVMQNPRHLVRRRGQEARLRCSPMKGHSHVYWYRQLPEEGLKFMVYLQKENIIDESGMPKERFSAEFPKEGPSILRIQQVVRGDSAAYFCASSPDMNTEAFFGQGTRLTVV.

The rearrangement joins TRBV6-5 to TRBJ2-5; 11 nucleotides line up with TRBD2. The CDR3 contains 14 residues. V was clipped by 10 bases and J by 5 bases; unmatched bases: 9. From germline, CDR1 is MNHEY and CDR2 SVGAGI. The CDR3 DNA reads TGTGCCACCAGCCTAGCGGGGGGCCTGGAGACCCAGTACTTC. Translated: CATSLAGGLETQYF.

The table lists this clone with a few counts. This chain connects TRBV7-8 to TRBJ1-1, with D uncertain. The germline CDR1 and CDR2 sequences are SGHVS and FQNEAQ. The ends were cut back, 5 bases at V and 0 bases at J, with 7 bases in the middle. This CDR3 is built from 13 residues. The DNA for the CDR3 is TGTGCCAGCAGCAACGGCCTGAACACTGAAGCTTTCTTT. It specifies CASSNGLNTEAFF.

Here the CDR3 DNA reads TGTGCCAGCAGCTTAGCGCCCAACTCCTACGAGCAGTACTTC. This sequence encodes CASSLAPNSYEQYF. The V gene is TRBV11-3, the J gene TRBJ2-7; D not resolved. The CDR3 is 14 amino acids. The V gene lost 1 base and the J gene lost 0 bases, with 7 bases spanning the gap. CDR1 and CDR2 (germline): SGHNT, YENEEA.